These T cell receptor beta chains were read from a single sample in a study of monozygotic twins with inflammatory bowel disease. TCRdb re-called the 5' RACE reads and catalogs CDR3 proteins one per entry, DNA excluded. The sample table sets out about 420,000 distinct CDR3 sequences. Material for sequencing was blood. Receptors were obtained from a human donor with ulcerative colitis or Crohn's disease, or a healthy co-twin of an affected twin (not recorded which). Each CDR3 is given with its conserved first and last residue. Each record gives: V gene, CDR3 length, J gene, CDR3 protein.

TRBV6-1,17,TRBJ2-1,CASPLAAGGPFFNEQFF
TRBV6-1,13,TRBJ2-1,CASIGGGLNEQFF
TRBV6-2/TRBV6-3,14,TRBJ1-5,CASSGGQATQPQHF
TRBV20-1,14,TRBJ2-7,CSAGIAGGSYEQYF
TRBV3-1,14,TRBJ2-5,CASSHGGAQETQYF
TRBV24-1,14,TRBJ2-2,CATSDPYRTGELFF
TRBV18,16,TRBJ2-2,CASSRDMTGNTGELFF
TRBV20-1,14,TRBJ1-5,CSASGDRGNQPQHF
TRBV7-2,16,TRBJ2-2,CASRSPEGRSSGELFF
TRBV30,12,TRBJ1-3,CAWSVRGNTIYF
TRBV20-1,14,TRBJ1-6,CSARGRDGNSPLHF
TRBV28,15,TRBJ2-5,CASSPGTESWETQYF
TRBV19,14,TRBJ2-5,CASSMFQGQETQYF
TRBV11-1,14,TRBJ2-2,CASSFGGSSGELFF
TRBV5-1,16,TRBJ1-3,CASSLDGAPSGNTIYF
TRBV11-2,15,TRBJ2-2,CASSLSRQNTGELFF
TRBV20-1,15,TRBJ2-1,CSAHPSDRGLNEQFF
TRBV5-1,15,TRBJ2-2,CASSLDPGASGELFF
TRBV6-5,15,TRBJ2-3,CASSYAPWRGDTQYF